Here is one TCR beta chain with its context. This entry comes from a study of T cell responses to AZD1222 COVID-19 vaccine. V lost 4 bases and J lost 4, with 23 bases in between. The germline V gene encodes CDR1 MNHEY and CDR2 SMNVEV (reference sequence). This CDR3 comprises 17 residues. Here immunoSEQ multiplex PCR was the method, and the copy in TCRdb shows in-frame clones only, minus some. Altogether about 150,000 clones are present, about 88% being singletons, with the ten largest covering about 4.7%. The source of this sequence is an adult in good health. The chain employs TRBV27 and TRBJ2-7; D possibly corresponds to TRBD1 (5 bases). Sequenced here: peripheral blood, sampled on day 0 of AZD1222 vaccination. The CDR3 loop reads CASSCPPGISRDYEQYF. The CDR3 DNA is TGTGCCAGCAGTTGCCCCCCAGGGATTTCCAGGGATTACGAGCAGTACTTC.